Listed here are 7 T cell receptor beta chains from one sample, sequenced in a study of blood T cell repertoires in COVID-19. Profiling relied on immunoSEQ multiplex PCR, and the TCRdb table lists in-frame clones only, not all of them. The sample consists of tens of thousands of clones, more than 75% of them appearing once. The specimen was peripheral blood. The receptors shown here come from a human donor in a cohort sampled during active COVID-19.

This chain's CDR3 is CASLAPGRGFANTGELFF. The CDR3 nucleotides are TGTGCCAGCTTGGCCCCGGGTAGGGGCTTCGCGAACACCGGGGAGCTGTTTTTT. V is TRBV28 and J is TRBJ2-2; D may be TRBD1 (5 bases). The V end lost 8 bases, the J end lost 0 bases, and 22 bases lay between the germline ends. Germline CDR1 and CDR2: MDHEN and SYDVKM. CDR3 length equals 18 residues.

This clone has just one count. The chain uses TRBV7-2 and TRBJ1-5; 10 nucleotides align to TRBD1. Per the germline V gene, CDR1 is SGHTA and CDR2 is FQGNSA. The CDR3 contains 15 residues. With 5 bases clipped from V and 7 bases from J, the junction kept 8 bases outside the gene matches. The CDR3 reads CASSIGQGVDQPQHF. CDR3 in DNA: TGTGCCAGCAGCATTGGACAGGGGGTGGACCAGCCCCAGCATTTT.

The CDR3 loop is CASRRQGTNTEAFF. The CDR3 coding sequence is TGTGCCAGCAGGAGACAGGGGACCAACACTGAAGCTTTCTTT. This chain connects TRBV6-5 to TRBJ1-1, with 8 bases that match TRBD1. This CDR3 comprises 14 residues. In germline, CDR1 is MNHEY, CDR2 SVGAGI. V lost 6 bases and J lost 2; bases outside the gene matches: 5.

The chain uses TRBV28 and TRBJ1-5, with TRBD1 as a possible D gene (6 bases). The V gene lost 3 bases and the J gene lost 6 bases, with 15 bases spanning the gap. The CDR3 runs to 15 residues. The germline CDR1 and CDR2 sequences are MDHEN and SYDVKM. The CDR3 coding sequence is TGTGCCAGCAGTTTGCCAGGGGTGATGGGTCAGCCCCAGCATTTT. This codes for CASSLPGVMGQPQHF.

The CDR3 is CASSLDGTARREQFF. DNA for the CDR3: TGCGCCAGCAGCTTGGACGGGACAGCCAGGCGGGAGCAGTTCTTC. The chain combines TRBV5-1 with TRBJ2-1; TRBD1 matches at 7 bases. CDR3 size: 15 residues. CDR1 SGHRS and CDR2 YFSETQ come from the germline V gene. V shed 0 bases, J shed 10 bases, and the junction held 10 bases outside the gene matches.

The sample holds one count of this clone. This chain uses TRBV19 with TRBJ2-7; D not resolved. Germline V CDR1 and CDR2: LNHDA, SQIVND (reference sequence). The CDR3 runs 14 residues. V shed 3 bases and J shed 6 bases, with 15 bases lying between them. CDR3 sequence: CASSINSPRSEQYF. The CDR3 DNA reads TGTGCCAGTAGTATCAACAGCCCAAGGTCCGAGCAGTACTTC. Full variable domain (outside the CDR3, taken from reference TRBV19 and TRBJ2-7): DGGITQSPKYLFRKEGQNVTLSCEQNLNHDAMYWYRQDPGQGLRLIYYSQIVNDFQKGDIAEGYSVSREKKESFPLTVTSAQKNPTAFYLCASSINSPRSEQYFGPGTRLTVT.

This clone was seen just once. The chain joins TRBV5-6 to TRBJ2-7; TRBD2 aligns across 8 bases. CDR3 length: 16 amino acids. The V and J ends lost 1 base and 0 bases, in that order; junction bases with no gene match: 6. CDR1 and CDR2 (germline): SGHDT, YYEEEE. The DNA of the CDR3 is TGTGCCAGCAGCTTGCCCGGGGGGGCGAGCTCCTACGAGCAGTACTTC. This encodes CASSLPGGASSYEQYF.